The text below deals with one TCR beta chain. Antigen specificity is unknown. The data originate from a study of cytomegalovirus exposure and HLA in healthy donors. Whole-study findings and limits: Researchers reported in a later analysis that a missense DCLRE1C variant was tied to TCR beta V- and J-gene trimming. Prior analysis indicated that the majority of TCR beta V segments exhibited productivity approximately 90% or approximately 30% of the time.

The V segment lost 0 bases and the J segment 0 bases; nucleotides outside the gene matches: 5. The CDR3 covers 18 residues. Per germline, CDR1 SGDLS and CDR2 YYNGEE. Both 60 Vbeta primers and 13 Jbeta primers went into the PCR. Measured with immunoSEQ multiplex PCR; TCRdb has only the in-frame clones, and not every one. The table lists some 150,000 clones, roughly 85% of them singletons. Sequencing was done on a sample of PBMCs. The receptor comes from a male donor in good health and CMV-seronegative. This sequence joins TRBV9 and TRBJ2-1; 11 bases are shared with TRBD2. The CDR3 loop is CASSVGLAGGRSYNEQFF. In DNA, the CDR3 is TGTGCCAGCAGCGTAGGGCTAGCGGGAGGCCGCTCCTACAATGAGCAGTTCTTC. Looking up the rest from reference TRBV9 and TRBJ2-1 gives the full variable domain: DSGVTQTPKHLITATGQRVTLRCSPRSGDLSVYWYQQSLDQGLQFLIQYYNGEERAKGNILERFSAQQFPDLHSELNLSSLELGDSALYFCASSVGLAGGRSYNEQFFGPGTRLTVL.